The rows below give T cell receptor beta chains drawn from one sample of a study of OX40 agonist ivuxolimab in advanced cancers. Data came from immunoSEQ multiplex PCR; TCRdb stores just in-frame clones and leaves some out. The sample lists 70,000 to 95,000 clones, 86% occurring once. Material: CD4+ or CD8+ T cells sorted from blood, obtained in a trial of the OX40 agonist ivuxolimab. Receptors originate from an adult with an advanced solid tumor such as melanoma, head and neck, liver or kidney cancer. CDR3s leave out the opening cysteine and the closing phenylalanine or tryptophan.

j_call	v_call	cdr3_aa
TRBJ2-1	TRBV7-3	ASSARSGNNEQF
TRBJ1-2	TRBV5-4	ASSSGTGGLNYGYT
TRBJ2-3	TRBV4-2	ASQLEDTQY
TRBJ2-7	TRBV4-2	ASSLEPAGDSYEQY
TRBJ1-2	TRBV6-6	ASSYSPLYGYT
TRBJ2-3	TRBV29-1	STNLGTSISDTQY
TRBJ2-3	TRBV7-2	ASSSARDTQY
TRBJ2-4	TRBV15	ATSVDRLIQY
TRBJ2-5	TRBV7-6	ASSLTRGETQY
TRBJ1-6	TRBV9	ASSVGGTGIDSPLH
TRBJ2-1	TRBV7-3	ASSLTTDRVRLNEQF
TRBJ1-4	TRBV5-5	ASSFISGEKLF
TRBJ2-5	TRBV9	ASSVDVGGSQETQY
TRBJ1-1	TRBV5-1	ASSLSTPGAEAF
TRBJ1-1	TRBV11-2	ASSLRFSGGGTEAF
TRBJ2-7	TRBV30	AWIGTDEQY
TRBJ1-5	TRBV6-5	ASSGQGPYQPQH
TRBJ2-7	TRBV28	ASLHPADPSGFY
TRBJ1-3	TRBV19	ASSMAGVSGNTIY
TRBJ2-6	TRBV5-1	ASSLEGYSGANVLT
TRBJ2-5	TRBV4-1	ASSPNTFFPGAPRETQY
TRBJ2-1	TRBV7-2	ASSLALGGGKEF
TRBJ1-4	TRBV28	ASSPPGHLTTNEKLF
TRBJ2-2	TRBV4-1	ASSQDPAGAQSGELF
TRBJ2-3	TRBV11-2	ASSRRTGAPDTQY
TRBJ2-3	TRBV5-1	ASSLAGAGPDTQY
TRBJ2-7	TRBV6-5	ASRLLEYSYEQY
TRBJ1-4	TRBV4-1	ASSPWTAEDEKLF
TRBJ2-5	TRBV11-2	ASSLAELVSSETQY
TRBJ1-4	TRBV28	ASCPQTRNEKLF
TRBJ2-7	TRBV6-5	ASSRLAAYEQY
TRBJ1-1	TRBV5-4	ASSRRGTKTF
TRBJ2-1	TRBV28	ASRIPGGQGANEQF